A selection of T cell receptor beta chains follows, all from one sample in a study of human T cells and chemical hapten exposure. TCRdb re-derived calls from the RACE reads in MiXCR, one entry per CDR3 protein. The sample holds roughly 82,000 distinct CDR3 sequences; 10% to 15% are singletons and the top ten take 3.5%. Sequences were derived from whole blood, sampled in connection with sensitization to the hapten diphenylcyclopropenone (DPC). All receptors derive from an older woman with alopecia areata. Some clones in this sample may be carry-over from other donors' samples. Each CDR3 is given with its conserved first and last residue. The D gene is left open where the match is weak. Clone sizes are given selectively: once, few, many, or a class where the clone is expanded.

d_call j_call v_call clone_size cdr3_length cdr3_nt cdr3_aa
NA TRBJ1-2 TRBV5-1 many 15 TGCGCCAGCAGCTTGGAGGGGCCGCACACCTATGGCTACACCTTC CASSLEGPHTYGYTF
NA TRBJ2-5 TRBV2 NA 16 TGTGCCAGCAGTTACCCGCTCGGACAGAAACAAGAGACCCAGTACTTC CASSYPLGQKQETQYF
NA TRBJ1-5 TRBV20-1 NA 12 TGCAGGTCTGGGGACGGTAATCAGCCCCAGCATTTT CRSGDGNQPQHF
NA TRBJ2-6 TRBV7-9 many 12 TGTGCCAGCACAACCGGGGCCAACGTCCTGACTTTC CASTTGANVLTF
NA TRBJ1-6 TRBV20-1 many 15 TGCAGTGCTAGGCTGGGGGGCTCCTATAATTCACCCCTCCACTTT CSARLGGSYNSPLHF
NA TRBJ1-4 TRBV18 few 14 TGTGCCAGCTCACCGCAGGACAGTAATGAAAAACTGTTTTTT CASSPQDSNEKLFF
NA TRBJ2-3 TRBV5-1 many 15 TGCGCCAGCAGCGCCATTCCCACTAGCACAGATACGCAGTATTTT CASSAIPTSTDTQYF
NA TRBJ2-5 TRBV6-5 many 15 TGTGCCAGCAGTTACGAGGGTATTATAGGAGAGACCCAGTACTTC CASSYEGIIGETQYF
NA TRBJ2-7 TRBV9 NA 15 TGTGCCAGCAGCGTAGGAGGGGGGACAGTGACCGAGCAGTACTTC CASSVGGGTVTEQYF
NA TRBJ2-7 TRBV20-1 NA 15 TGCAGTGCTAGAGGGGGACCAGAACAGAACTACGAGCAGTACTTC CSARGGPEQNYEQYF
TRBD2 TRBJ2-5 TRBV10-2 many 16 TGCGCCAGCAGTGAGTCTATGACTAGCGGCAAAGAGACCCAGTACTTC CASSESMTSGKETQYF
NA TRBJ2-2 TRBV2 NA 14 TGTGCCAGCAGTGGAATCACGGACACCGGGGAGCTGTTTTTT CASSGITDTGELFF
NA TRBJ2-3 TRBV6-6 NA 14 TGTGCCAGCAGTTATAGCGAGGGGGGAGATACGCAGTATTTT CASSYSEGGDTQYF
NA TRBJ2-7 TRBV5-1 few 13 TGCGCCAGCAGCCCCGACGGGGGCCTCGAGCAGTACTTC CASSPDGGLEQYF
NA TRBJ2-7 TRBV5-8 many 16 TGTGCCAGCAGCTCGCCTCTTGGGCTCATTTCCTACGAGCAGTACTTC CASSSPLGLISYEQYF
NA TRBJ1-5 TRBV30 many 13 TGTGCCTGGAGTGGGCATAGCAATCAGCCCCAGCATTTT CAWSGHSNQPQHF
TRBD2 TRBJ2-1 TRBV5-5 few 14 TGTGCCAGCGCACAATCAGGCGGGGGTAATGAGCAGTTCTTC CASAQSGGGNEQFF
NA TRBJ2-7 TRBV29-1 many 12 TGCAGCGTTGACTCGGGATCGATCGAGCAGTACTTC CSVDSGSIEQYF
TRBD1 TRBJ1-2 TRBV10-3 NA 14 TGTGCCATCAGTGAGTCGGGACAGACCTATGGCTACACCTTC CAISESGQTYGYTF
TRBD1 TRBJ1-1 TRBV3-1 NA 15 TGTGCCAGCAGCCTAAACTCCGGGACAGTTGGTGAAGCTTTCTTT CASSLNSGTVGEAFF
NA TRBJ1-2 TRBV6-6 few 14 TGTGCCAGCAGTTCGGCAGGGTCTAACTATGGCTACACCTTC CASSSAGSNYGYTF
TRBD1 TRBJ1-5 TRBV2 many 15 TGTGCCAGCAGTAAGACAGGGCGCTCAAATCAGCCCCAGCATTTT CASSKTGRSNQPQHF
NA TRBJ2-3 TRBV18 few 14 TGTGCCACCCACCCGGTTTTCAATACAGATACGCAGTATTTT CATHPVFNTDTQYF
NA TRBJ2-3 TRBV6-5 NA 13 TGTGCCAGCAGTTACGGTAGATCAGATACGCAGTATTTT CASSYGRSDTQYF
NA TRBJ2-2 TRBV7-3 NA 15 TGTGCCAGCAGCTCCAGCAGGGGAGGGACCGGGGAGCTGTTTTTT CASSSSRGGTGELFF
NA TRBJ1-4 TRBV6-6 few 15 TGTGCCAGCAGACGAAACTTTGCAACTAATGAAAAACTGTTTTTT CASRRNFATNEKLFF
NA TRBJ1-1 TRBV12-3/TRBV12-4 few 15 TGTGCCAGCAGGGGGGATCCAGTCGGGAACACTGAAGCTTTCTTT CASRGDPVGNTEAFF
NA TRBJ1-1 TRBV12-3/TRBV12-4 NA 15 TGTGCCAGCAGTTTTTCGGCAGGGCGGTTGACTGAAGCTTTCTTT CASSFSAGRLTEAFF
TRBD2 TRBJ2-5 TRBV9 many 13 TGTGCCAGCAGCCCCGGACTAGCGGAGACCCAGTACTTC CASSPGLAETQYF
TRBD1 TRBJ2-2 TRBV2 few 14 TGTGCCAGCAGTGAAGTGGGACAGCTTGAGGAGCTGTTTTTT CASSEVGQLEELFF
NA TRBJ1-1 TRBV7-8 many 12 TGTGCCAGCAGCTTACCACTGGGAGGGGCTTTCTTT CASSLPLGGAFF